This TCR beta chain was obtained from a study of T cell responses to AZD1222 COVID-19 vaccine. This CDR3 region has 14 residues. Germline V gene data show CDR1 as SGHRS and CDR2 as YFSETQ. Between the trimmed V and J ends, which lost 7 bases and 4 bases, there was a span of 17 bases. The assay was immunoSEQ multiplex PCR, and TCRdb's table has in-frame clones only and misses some. Seen here are under 150,000 clones, about nine tenths observed once, and the top ten hold 1.5% to 2%. Pooled samples include second doses given at about 4 or 12 weeks. The sample here was peripheral blood, taken 28 days after the second AZD1222 dose. This TCR came from an adult who received the AZD1222 COVID-19 vaccine. The rearrangement joins TRBV5-1 to TRBJ1-1; a weak D match, TRBD1 (6 bases). The CDR3 spells CASQTGLLSTEAFF. For the CDR3, the DNA is TGCGCCAGCCAAACAGGGTTATTAAGCACTGAAGCTTTCTTT.